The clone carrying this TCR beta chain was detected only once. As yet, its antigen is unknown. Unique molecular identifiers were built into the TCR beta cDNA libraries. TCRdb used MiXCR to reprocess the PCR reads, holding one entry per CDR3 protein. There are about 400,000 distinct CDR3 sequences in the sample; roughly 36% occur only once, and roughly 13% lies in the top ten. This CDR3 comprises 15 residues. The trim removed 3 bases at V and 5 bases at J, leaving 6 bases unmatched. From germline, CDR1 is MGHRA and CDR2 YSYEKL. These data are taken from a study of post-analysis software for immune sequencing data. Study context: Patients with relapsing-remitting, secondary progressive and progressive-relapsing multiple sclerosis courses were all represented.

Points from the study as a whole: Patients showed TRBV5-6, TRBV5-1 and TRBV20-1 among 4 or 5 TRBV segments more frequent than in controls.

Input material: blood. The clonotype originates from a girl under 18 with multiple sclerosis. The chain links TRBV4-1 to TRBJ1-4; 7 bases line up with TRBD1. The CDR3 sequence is CASSHPTGWNEKLFF. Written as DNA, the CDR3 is TGCGCCAGCAGCCACCCGACAGGGTGGAATGAAAAACTGTTTTTT.